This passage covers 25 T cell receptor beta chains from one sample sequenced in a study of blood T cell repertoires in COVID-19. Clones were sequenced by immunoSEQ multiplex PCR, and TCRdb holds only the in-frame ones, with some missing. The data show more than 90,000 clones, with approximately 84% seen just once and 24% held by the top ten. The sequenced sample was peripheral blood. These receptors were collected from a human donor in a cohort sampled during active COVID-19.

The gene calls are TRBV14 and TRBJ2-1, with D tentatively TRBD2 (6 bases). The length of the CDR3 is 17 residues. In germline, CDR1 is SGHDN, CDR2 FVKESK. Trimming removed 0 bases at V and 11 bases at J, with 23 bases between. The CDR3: CASSQDRTSQLPGKQFF. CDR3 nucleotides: TGTGCCAGCAGCCAAGATCGAACTAGCCAGCTCCCGGGGAAGCAGTTCTTC.

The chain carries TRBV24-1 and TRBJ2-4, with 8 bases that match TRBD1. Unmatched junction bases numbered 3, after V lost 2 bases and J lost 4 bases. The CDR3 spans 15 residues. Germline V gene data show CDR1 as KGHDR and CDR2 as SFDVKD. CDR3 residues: CATSDSGTGKNIQYF. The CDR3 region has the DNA TGTGCCACCAGTGATTCCGGGACAGGAAAAAACATTCAGTACTTC.

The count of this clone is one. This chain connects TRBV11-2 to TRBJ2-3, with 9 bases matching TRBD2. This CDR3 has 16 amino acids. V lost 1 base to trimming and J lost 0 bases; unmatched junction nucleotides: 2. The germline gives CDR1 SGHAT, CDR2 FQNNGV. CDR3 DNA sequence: TGTGCCAGCAGCTTAGGAGCGGGGGGTAGCACAGATACGCAGTATTTT. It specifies CASSLGAGGSTDTQYF.

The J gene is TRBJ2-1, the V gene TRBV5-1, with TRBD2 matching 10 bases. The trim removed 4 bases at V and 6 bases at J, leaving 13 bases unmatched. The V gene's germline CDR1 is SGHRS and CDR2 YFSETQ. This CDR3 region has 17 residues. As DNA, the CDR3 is TGCGCCAGCAGCGGGGGGGTAATAGCGGGAGGAGGCAATGAGCAGTTCTTC. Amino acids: CASSGGVIAGGGNEQFF.

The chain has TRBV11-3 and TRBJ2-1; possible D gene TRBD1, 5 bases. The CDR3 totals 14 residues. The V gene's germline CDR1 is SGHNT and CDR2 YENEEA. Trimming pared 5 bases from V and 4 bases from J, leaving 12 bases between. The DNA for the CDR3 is TGTGCCAGCAGCCTCAGGGCACCGTACAATGAGCAGTTCTTC. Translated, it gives CASSLRAPYNEQFF.

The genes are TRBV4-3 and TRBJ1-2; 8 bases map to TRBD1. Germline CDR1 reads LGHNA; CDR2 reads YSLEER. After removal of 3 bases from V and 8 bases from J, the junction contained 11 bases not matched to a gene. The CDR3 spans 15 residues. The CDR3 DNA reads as TGCGCCAGCAGCCACCTGGACAGGGAAGGGGGCGGCTACACCTTC. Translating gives CASSHLDREGGGYTF.

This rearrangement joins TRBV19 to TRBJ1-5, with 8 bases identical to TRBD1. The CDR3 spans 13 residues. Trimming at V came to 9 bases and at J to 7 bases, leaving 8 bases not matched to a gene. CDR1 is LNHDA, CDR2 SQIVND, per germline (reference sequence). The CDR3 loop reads CASSGGRRQPQHF. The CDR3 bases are TGTGCCAGCTCAGGGGGCAGGAGGCAGCCCCAGCATTTT.

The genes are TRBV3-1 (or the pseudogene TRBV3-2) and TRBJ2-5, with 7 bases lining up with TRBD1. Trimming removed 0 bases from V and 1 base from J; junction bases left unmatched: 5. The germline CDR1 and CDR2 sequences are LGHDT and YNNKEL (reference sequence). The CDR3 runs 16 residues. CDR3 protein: CASSQDHRGRQETQYF. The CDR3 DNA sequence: TGTGCCAGCAGCCAAGATCACAGGGGTCGCCAAGAGACCCAGTACTTC.

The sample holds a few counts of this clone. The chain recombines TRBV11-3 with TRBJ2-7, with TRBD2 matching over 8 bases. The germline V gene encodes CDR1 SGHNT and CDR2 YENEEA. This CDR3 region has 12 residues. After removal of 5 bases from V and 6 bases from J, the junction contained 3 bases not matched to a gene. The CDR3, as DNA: TGTGCCAGCAGCCATAGCGGGGCCGAGCAGTACTTC. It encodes CASSHSGAEQYF.

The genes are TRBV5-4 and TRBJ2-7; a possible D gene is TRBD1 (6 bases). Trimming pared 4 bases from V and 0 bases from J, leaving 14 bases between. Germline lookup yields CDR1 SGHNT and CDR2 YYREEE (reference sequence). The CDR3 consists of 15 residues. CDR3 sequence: CASSPGALSSYEQYF. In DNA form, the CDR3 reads TGTGCCAGCAGCCCAGGGGCCTTGAGCTCCTACGAGCAGTACTTC.

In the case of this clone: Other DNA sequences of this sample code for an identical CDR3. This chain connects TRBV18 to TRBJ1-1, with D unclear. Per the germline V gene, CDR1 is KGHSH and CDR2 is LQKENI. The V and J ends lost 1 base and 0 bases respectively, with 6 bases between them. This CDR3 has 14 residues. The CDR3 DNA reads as TGTGCCAGCTCACCACAGGAGTTGAACACTGAAGCTTTCTTT. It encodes CASSPQELNTEAFF. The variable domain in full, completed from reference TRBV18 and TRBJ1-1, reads NAGVMQNPRHLVRRRGQEARLRCSPMKGHSHVYWYRQLPEEGLKFMVYLQKENIIDESGMPKERFSAEFPKEGPSILRIQQVVRGDSAAYFCASSPQELNTEAFFGQGTRLTVV.

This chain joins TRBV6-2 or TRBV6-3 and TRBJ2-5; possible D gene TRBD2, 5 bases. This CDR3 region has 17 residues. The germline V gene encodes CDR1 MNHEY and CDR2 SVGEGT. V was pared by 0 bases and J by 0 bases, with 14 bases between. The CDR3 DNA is TGTGCCAGCAGTTACTCCTTTGGCGGGCCCTACCAAGAGACCCAGTACTTC. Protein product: CASSYSFGGPYQETQYF.

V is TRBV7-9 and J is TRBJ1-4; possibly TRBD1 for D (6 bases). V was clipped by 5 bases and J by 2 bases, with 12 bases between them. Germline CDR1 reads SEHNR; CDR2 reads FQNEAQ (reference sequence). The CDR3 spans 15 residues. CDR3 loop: CASSRQQGTNEKLFF. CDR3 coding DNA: TGTGCCAGCAGCCGGCAACAGGGTACTAATGAAAAACTGTTTTTT.

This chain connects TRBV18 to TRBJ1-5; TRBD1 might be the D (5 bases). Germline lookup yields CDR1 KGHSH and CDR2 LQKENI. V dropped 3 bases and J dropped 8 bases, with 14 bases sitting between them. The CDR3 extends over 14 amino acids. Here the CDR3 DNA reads TGTGCCAGCTCACCGGCCCCGGGGGAGAAGCCCCAGCATTTT. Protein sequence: CASSPAPGEKPQHF.

The CDR3 spells CASSRGASSTDTQYF. The CDR3 DNA follows: TGCGCCAGCAGTCGGGGGGCCTCTAGCACAGATACGCAGTATTTT. The chain combines TRBV10-2 with TRBJ2-3; tentatively, D is TRBD2 (7 bases). The CDR3 is 15 amino acids. V was trimmed by 5 bases and J by 0 bases, leaving 12 bases between them. Germline V lookup: CDR1 WSHSY, CDR2 SAAADI.

The CDR3 is CASRGTASNQAFF. The CDR3 DNA is TGTGCCAGCAGGGGGACAGCGTCCAACCAGGCTTTCTTT. The rearrangement joins TRBV2 to TRBJ1-1; 7 positions agree with TRBD1. The CDR3 runs to 13 residues. The V segment lost 6 bases and the J segment 11 bases; nucleotides outside the gene matches: 12. The germline CDR1 and CDR2 sequences are SNHLY and FYNNEI.

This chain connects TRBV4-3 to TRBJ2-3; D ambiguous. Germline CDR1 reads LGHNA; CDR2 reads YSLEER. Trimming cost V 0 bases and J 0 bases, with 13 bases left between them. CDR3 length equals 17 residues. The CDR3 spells CASSQDSFLSSTDTQYF. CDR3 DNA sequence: TGCGCCAGCAGCCAAGATTCGTTCTTATCTAGCACAGATACGCAGTATTTT.

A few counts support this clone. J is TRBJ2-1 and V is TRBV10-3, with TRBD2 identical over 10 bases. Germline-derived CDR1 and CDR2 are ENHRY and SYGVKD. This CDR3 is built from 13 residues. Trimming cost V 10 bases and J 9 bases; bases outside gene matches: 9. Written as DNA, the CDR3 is TGTGCCACCGCCCTAGCGGGAGTGGGTGAGCAGTTCTTC. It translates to CATALAGVGEQFF.

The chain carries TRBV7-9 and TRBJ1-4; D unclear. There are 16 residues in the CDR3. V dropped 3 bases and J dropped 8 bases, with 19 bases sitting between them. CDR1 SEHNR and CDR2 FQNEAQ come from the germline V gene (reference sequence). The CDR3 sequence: CASSFAVRPPEEKLFF. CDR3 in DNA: TGTGCCAGCAGCTTTGCGGTTCGGCCTCCGGAGGAAAAACTGTTTTTT.

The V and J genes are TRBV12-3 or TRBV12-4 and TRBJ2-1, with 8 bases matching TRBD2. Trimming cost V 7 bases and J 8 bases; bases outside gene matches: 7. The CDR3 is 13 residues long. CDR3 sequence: CASTRTSRDEQFF. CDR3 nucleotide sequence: TGTGCCAGCACCCGGACTAGCCGCGATGAGCAGTTCTTC.

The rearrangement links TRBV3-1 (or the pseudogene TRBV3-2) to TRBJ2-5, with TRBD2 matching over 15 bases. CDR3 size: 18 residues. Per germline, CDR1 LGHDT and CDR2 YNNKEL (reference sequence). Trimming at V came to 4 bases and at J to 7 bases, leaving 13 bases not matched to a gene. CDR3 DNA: TGTGCCAGCAGCCCCTCGGGGACTAGCGGGGGGCCATCGGGGACCCAGTACTTC. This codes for CASSPSGTSGGPSGTQYF.

This CDR3 is CASNLIPPGQYYEQYF. The CDR3 nucleotides read TGTGCCAGCAACCTTATCCCCCCGGGACAGTACTACGAGCAGTACTTC. The rearrangement joins TRBV21-1 to TRBJ2-7; the D segment call TRBD1 is taken from the table without a DNA check. TRBV21-1 is given as a pseudogene. The CDR3 has 16 residues.

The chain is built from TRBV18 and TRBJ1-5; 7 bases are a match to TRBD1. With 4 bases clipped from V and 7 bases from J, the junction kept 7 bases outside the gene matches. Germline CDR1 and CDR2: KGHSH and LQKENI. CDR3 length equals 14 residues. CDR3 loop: CASSLTGQRQPQHF. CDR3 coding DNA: TGTGCCAGCTCACTAACGGGACAGAGACAGCCCCAGCATTTT.

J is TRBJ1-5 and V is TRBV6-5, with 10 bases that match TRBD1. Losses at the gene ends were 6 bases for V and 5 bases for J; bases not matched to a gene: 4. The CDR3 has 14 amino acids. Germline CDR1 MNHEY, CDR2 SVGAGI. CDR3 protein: CASSRDRGYQPQHF. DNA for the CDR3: TGTGCCAGCAGCAGGGACAGGGGATATCAGCCCCAGCATTTT.

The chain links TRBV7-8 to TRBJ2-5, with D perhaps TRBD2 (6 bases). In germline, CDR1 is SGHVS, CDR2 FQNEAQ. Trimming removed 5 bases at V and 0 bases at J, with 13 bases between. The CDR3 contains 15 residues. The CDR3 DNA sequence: TGTGCCAGCAGCCCCCAAAGGACTAACCAAGAGACCCAGTACTTC. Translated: CASSPQRTNQETQYF.